A selection of T cell receptor beta chains follows, all from one sample in a study of cytomegalovirus exposure and HLA in healthy donors. Generated by immunoSEQ multiplex PCR, the TCRdb table keeps only in-frame clones and is missing some. The table lists 180,000 or so clones, roughly 79% of them singletons. Sequencing used PBMCs. Source of these receptors: a woman between 18 and 30 years old in good health and CMV-seropositive. CDR3s include the opening cysteine and the closing phenylalanine or tryptophan. The D gene is left open where the match is weak. Rows may omit the clone size; those that give it use once, few, many or a size class.

>TRBJ2-3|TRBV7-2|TRBD2|few
TGTGCCAGCAGCCGGACCGGGACTAGCGGGGGGACGCAGTATTTT
CASSRTGTSGGTQYF
>TRBJ2-5|TRBV4-1|.|.
TGCGCCAGCAGCCAAGAATCAAGGCGGGAGACCCAGTACTTC
CASSQESRRETQYF
>TRBJ1-2|TRBV29-1|TRBD1|once
TGCAGCGTTGGAGAGGCCCGAAGAACCGGGACAGGGGGCGCCTATGGCTACACCTTC
CSVGEARRTGTGGAYGYTF
>TRBJ2-1|TRBV6-5|.|.
TGTGCCAGCAGTAGGGGGGGAGACCAACGGCAGTTCTTC
CASSRGGDQRQFF
>TRBJ2-1|TRBV9|TRBD2|.
TGTGCCAGCAGCGTAGCTCCTAGCGGGGGGGAAGGTGAGCAGTTCTTC
CASSVAPSGGEGEQFF
>TRBJ1-4|TRBV6-5|TRBD1|once
TGTGCCAGCAGTTACTTAGGACAGGGGGCACAGGAAAAACTGTTTTTT
CASSYLGQGAQEKLFF
>TRBJ1-5|TRBV19|.|few
TGTGCCAGTAGTGGTCCCACCTATAGCAATCAGCCCCAGCATTTT
CASSGPTYSNQPQHF
>TRBJ1-3|TRBV4-1|.|.
TGCGCCAGCAGCCAAGATCAAACTTTCTCTGGAAACACCATATATTTT
CASSQDQTFSGNTIYF
>TRBJ1-1|TRBV5-1|.|few
TGCGCCAGCAGCTTGGCGGACAGGAACACTGAAGCTTTCTTT
CASSLADRNTEAFF
>TRBJ2-7|TRBV2|.|.
TGTGCCAGCAGTGCTAACCGGTGGGAGCAGTACTTC
CASSANRWEQYF
>TRBJ1-5|TRBV11-2|TRBD1|.
TGTGCCAGCAGCCCCGACAACAGGGGGAGCAATCAGCCCCAGCATTTT
CASSPDNRGSNQPQHF
>TRBJ1-2|TRBV7-9|.|.
TGTGCCAGCAGCTTTATAGTCCCCGACGGGAGGACCTTC
CASSFIVPDGRTF
>TRBJ1-1|TRBV19|.|.
TGTGCCAGTAGTACCAAGGCCCGGAGCACTGAAGCTTTCTTT
CASSTKARSTEAFF
>TRBJ2-5|TRBV7-2|TRBD1|.
TGTGCCAGCAGCTTAGGTACCGGGACAGGGGGCGTAAAGACCCAGTACTTC
CASSLGTGTGGVKTQYF
>TRBJ2-7|TRBV2|.|.
TGTGCCAGCAGGGGGGACACCGCCTACGAGCAGTACTTC
CASRGDTAYEQYF
>TRBJ1-6|TRBV4-1|.|.
TGCGCCAGCAGCCAAGTTATCGGGGGGGCGAGCTCACCCCTCCACTTT
CASSQVIGGASSPLHF
>TRBJ1-3|TRBV11-2|.|.
TGTGCCAGCAGCCCAAGACCCTCTAGCTCTGGAAACACCATATATTTT
CASSPRPSSSGNTIYF
>TRBJ2-1|TRBV29-1|.|.
TGCAGCGTACTAGGGGGAGGGAACTCCTACAATGAGCAGTTCTTC
CSVLGGGNSYNEQFF
>TRBJ2-1|TRBV15|TRBD1|.
TGTGCCACCAGTCAGGACAGGGGGGAAGATGAGCAGTTCTTC
CATSQDRGEDEQFF
>TRBJ2-1|TRBV25-1|TRBD1|.
TGTGCCAGCTCGACAGGGGGCATGAATGAGCAGTTCTTC
CASSTGGMNEQFF
>TRBJ2-5|TRBV5-5|TRBD1|.
TGTGCCAGCAGCTCCAAAGGCAGGGGGCTTCAAGAGACCCAGTACTTC
CASSSKGRGLQETQYF
>TRBJ1-1|TRBV9|.|.
TGTGCCAGCAGCGTAGCCGGTTTAACGAACACTGAAGCTTTCTTT
CASSVAGLTNTEAFF
>TRBJ2-7|TRBV27|TRBD1|.
TGTGCCAGCAAGACAGGGCTTAGCTCCTACGAGCAGTACTTC
CASKTGLSSYEQYF
>TRBJ2-3|TRBV7-9|.|.
TGTGCCAGCACCCTACGAACAGATACGCAGTATTTT
CASTLRTDTQYF
>TRBJ1-6|TRBV29-1|TRBD1|once
TGCAGCGTGCGGACAGGGGACTATAATTCACCCCTCCACTTT
CSVRTGDYNSPLHF
>TRBJ2-5|TRBV13|.|.
TGTGCCAGCGGGGCAGGGGCACAAGAGACCCAGTACTTC
CASGAGAQETQYF
>TRBJ1-1|TRBV4-2|.|.
TGTGCCAGCAGCCAAGAAGAGGGTGGGAGCTGGATTCGGAACACTGAAGCTTTCTTT
CASSQEEGGSWIRNTEAFF
>TRBJ2-7|TRBV2|TRBD1|few
TGTGCCAGCACCCCCGGGACAGGGAGTTACGAGCAGTACTTC
CASTPGTGSYEQYF
>TRBJ2-1|TRBV5-1|TRBD1|.
TGCGCCAGCAGCGGTACAGGGGCCTCGAGCTCCTACAATGAGCAGTTCTTC
CASSGTGASSSYNEQFF
>TRBJ2-3|TRBV7-3|TRBD2|once
TGTGCCAGCAGCGGTAGCGGGGGGATGGATACGCAGTATTTT
CASSGSGGMDTQYF
>TRBJ1-2|TRBV15|.|.
TGTGCCACCAGCAGAGCCTCAACGGGCTATGGCTACACCTTC
CATSRASTGYGYTF
>TRBJ1-1|TRBV19|TRBD1|.
TGTGCCAGTAGTATCAGGGGGCGAGGGGACACTGAAGCTTTCTTT
CASSIRGRGDTEAFF
>TRBJ2-7|TRBV7-9|.|.
TGTGCCAGCAGCCCAACAAGGGGAATAGTCTACGAGCAGTACTTC
CASSPTRGIVYEQYF